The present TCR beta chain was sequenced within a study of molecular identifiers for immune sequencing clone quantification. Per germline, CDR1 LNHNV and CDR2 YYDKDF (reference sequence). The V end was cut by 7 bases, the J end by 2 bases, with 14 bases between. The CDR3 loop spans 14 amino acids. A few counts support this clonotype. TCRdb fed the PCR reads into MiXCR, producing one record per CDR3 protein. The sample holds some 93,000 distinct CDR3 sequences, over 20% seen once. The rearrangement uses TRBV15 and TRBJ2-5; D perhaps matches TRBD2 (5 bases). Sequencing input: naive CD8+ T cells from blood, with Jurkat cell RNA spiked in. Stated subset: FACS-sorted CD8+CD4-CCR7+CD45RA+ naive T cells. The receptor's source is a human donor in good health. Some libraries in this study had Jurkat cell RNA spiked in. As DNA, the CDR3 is TGTGCCACCACTCAACGGACTTTACAAGAGACCCAGTACTTC. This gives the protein CATTQRTLQETQYF.